The 10 T cell receptor beta chains below all came from one sample that was sequenced in a study of T cells in localized non-small cell lung cancer. Generated by immunoSEQ multiplex PCR, the TCRdb table keeps only in-frame clones and is missing some. The sample carries about 75,000 clones, around 80% recorded once. Here the sequenced sample was peripheral blood, taken before any cancer treatment. These receptor sequences come from a female donor older than 55 with stage I lung adenocarcinoma.

The V and J genes are TRBV7-2 and TRBJ1-4; D call uncertain. This CDR3 is 13 amino acids long. The V end was cut by 5 bases, the J end by 8 bases, with 12 bases between. Germline V gives CDR1 SGHTA, CDR2 FQGNSA. The CDR3 is CASSPASGEKLFF. The CDR3 coding sequence is TGTGCCAGCAGCCCCGCTTCCGGAGAAAAACTGTTTTTT. Together with reference TRBV7-2 and TRBJ1-4, the CDR3 gives the full variable domain: GAGVSQSPSNKVTEKGKDVELRCDPISGHTALYWYRQSLGQGLEFLIYFQGNSAPDKSGLPSDRFSAERTGGSVSTLTIQRTQQEDSAVYLCASSPASGEKLFFGSGTQLSVL.

This clone was detected once. The chain uses TRBV5-1 and TRBJ2-1; tentatively, D is TRBD1 or TRBD2 (5 bases each). Per germline, CDR1 SGHRS and CDR2 YFSETQ. The length of the CDR3 is 15 residues. The V and J ends lost 5 bases and 8 bases respectively, with 20 bases between them. In DNA, the CDR3 is TGCGCCAGCAGGGATGACAGAGTAATGGGGGATGAGCAGTTCTTC. It translates to CASRDDRVMGDEQFF.

The CDR3 DNA sequence: TGTGCCAGTAGTATAGCGCCGACAGGGGGCAATGGCTACACCTTC. Protein product: CASSIAPTGGNGYTF. J is TRBJ1-2 and V is TRBV19; 10 bases agree with TRBD1. V trimming: 1 base; J trimming: 6 bases; junction bases outside the gene matches: 5. The CDR3 has 15 residues. In germline, CDR1 is LNHDA, CDR2 SQIVND (reference sequence).

V is TRBV30 and J is TRBJ1-6; TRBD1 is a possible D gene (5 bases). CDR3 length: 14 amino acids. The germline CDR1 and CDR2 sequences are GTSNPN and SVGIG (reference sequence). Trimming took 4 bases from V and 2 from J, leaving 9 bases between them. CDR3 protein: CAWNPGTYNSPLHF. DNA of the CDR3: TGTGCCTGGAACCCAGGGACCTATAATTCACCCCTCCACTTT.

This clone was observed a single time. This sequence joins TRBV7-3 and TRBJ2-5, with 13 bases matching TRBD2. CDR3 length: 17 residues. The V and J ends lost 5 bases and 5 bases, in that order; junction bases with no gene match: 11. Germline V gene sequence: CDR1 SGHTA, CDR2 FQGTGA. CDR3 protein: CASSLGTSGKAVETQYF. CDR3 sequence (DNA): TGTGCCAGCAGCCTCGGGACTAGCGGGAAGGCGGTGGAGACCCAGTACTTC.

CDR3 region: CASSQERFSGNTIYF. CDR3 nucleotide sequence: TGCGCCAGCAGCCAAGAACGGTTCTCTGGAAACACCATATATTTT. V usage is TRBV4-3 and J usage is TRBJ1-3; D gene uncertain. This CDR3 has 15 residues. Germline assignment: CDR1 LGHNA and CDR2 YSLEER. V lost 0 bases and J 0 bases, leaving 6 bases between the germline ends.

V is TRBV14 and J is TRBJ1-4, with 9 bases lining up with TRBD1. Germline values: CDR1 SGHDN, CDR2 FVKESK. Trimming removed 2 bases from V and 8 bases from J; junction bases left unmatched: 6. This CDR3 is 15 amino acids long. The DNA for the CDR3 is TGTGCCAGCAGCCAATCACAGGGGGCAGGGGAAAAACTGTTTTTT. Translated, it gives CASSQSQGAGEKLFF.

This chain joins TRBV5-1 and TRBJ2-2; unclear D gene. With 4 bases removed from V and 5 bases from J, the gap between germline ends came to 15 bases. CDR3 length: 15 residues. Germline lookup yields CDR1 SGHRS and CDR2 YFSETQ. CDR3 sequence reads: CASSPVIAATGELFF. The CDR3 DNA reads as TGCGCCAGCAGCCCAGTGATAGCAGCAACCGGGGAGCTGTTTTTT.

CDR3 sequence reads: CASTGLSSPLHF. CDR3 DNA: TGTGCCAGCACAGGTCTTAGTTCACCCCTCCACTTT. The chain carries TRBV6-1 and TRBJ1-6; D is ambiguous. Germline V CDR1 and CDR2: MNHNS, SASEGT. V lost 7 bases and J lost 9, with 10 bases in between. There are 12 residues in the CDR3.

The chain combines TRBV29-1 with TRBJ1-1; D uncertain. CDR3 size: 13 residues. Deletions cut 3 bases from V and 1 base from J, with 9 bases between. In germline, CDR1 is SQVTM, CDR2 ANQGSEA. CDR3 loop: CSVDSAQNTEAFF. Here the CDR3 DNA reads TGCAGCGTTGACTCAGCCCAGAACACTGAAGCTTTCTTT.